This entry lists 26 T cell receptor beta chains sequenced from one sample in a study of T cell clonotyping in hematopoietic cell transplantation. Profiled with immunoSEQ multiplex PCR; TCRdb holds only in-frame clones, not every one. The table lists 65,000 to 80,000 clones, 90% to 96% of them singletons, with roughly 1.5% in the top ten. As to time point: recipient sample about 28 days before transplant, after cytoreduction. The sample in question was peripheral blood mononuclear cells, obtained before stem cell transplant. The receptor set was obtained from a woman in her forties or fifties with acute myeloid leukemia. Some clones in this sample may be carry-over from other donors' samples.

J is TRBJ1-5 and V is TRBV18, with TRBD1 matching over 12 bases. The CDR3 extends over 15 amino acids. Germline-derived CDR1 and CDR2 are KGHSH and LQKENI. Unmatched junction bases numbered 0, after V lost 4 bases and J lost 2 bases. The CDR3 DNA sequence: TGTGCCAGCTCACGGGACAGGGGGCGCAATCAGCCCCAGCATTTT. It yields the protein CASSRDRGRNQPQHF.

CDR3 sequence (DNA): TGTGCCAGCAGCGCCCCGGGATTTCCTTACGAGCAGTACTTC. Translation gives CASSAPGFPYEQYF. V is TRBV28 and J is TRBJ2-7; weak D call: TRBD2 (5 bases). The CDR3 extends over 14 amino acids. V gave up 6 bases and J gave up 4 bases, with 16 bases separating them. Germline CDR1 MDHEN, CDR2 SYDVKM.

This chain's CDR3 is CASSALGGPGTDTQYF. CDR3 in DNA: TGTGCCAGCAGCGCCCTTGGGGGACCCGGCACAGATACGCAGTATTTT. The chain has TRBV9 and TRBJ2-3, with D perhaps being TRBD1 or TRBD2 (5 bases each). The V and J ends lost 3 bases and 1 base respectively, with 15 bases between them. CDR1 is SGDLS and CDR2 is YYNGEE in the germline V gene. The CDR3 covers 16 residues. The full variable domain, with the rest looked up from reference TRBV9 and TRBJ2-3, is DSGVTQTPKHLITATGQRVTLRCSPRSGDLSVYWYQQSLDQGLQFLIQYYNGEERAKGNILERFSAQQFPDLHSELNLSSLELGDSALYFCASSALGGPGTDTQYFGPGTRLTVL.

The gene calls are TRBV29-1 and TRBJ2-1; 12 bases are shared with TRBD1. The CDR3 has 15 residues. Germline V lookup: CDR1 SQVTM, CDR2 ANQGSEA. V dropped 3 bases and J dropped 5; count of bases not matched to a gene: 5. CDR3 sequence (DNA): TGCAGCGTTGAGCCCCGGGACAGGGGGCACAATGAGCAGTTCTTC. As protein: CSVEPRDRGHNEQFF.

This clone was counted only a few times. The V gene is TRBV2, the J gene TRBJ1-2; D not certain. Germline loops: CDR1 SNHLY, CDR2 FYNNEI. With 2 bases removed from V and 7 bases from J, the gap between germline ends came to 17 bases. There are 15 residues in the CDR3. As DNA, the CDR3 is TGTGCCAGCAGTGAAAGGGTAGCGACCCTCAGTGGCTACACCTTC. Encoded protein: CASSERVATLSGYTF.

The chain joins TRBV6-4 to TRBJ2-1, with 9 nucleotides matching TRBD2. This CDR3 contains 15 residues. Per the germline V gene, CDR1 is MRHNA and CDR2 is SNTAGT. V was clipped by 6 bases and J by 6 bases; unmatched bases: 9. The CDR3 sequence: CASSEGGGEGNEQFF. The CDR3 nucleotides read TGTGCCAGCAGCGAGGGCGGGGGGGAAGGCAATGAGCAGTTCTTC.

The rearrangement links TRBV7-2 to TRBJ2-5; maybe TRBD2 (7 bases). The CDR3 loop spans 19 amino acids. Germline values: CDR1 SGHTA, CDR2 FQGNSA. Deletions cut 5 bases from V and 3 bases from J, with 28 bases between. This chain's CDR3 is CASSPPRGGGASAEETQYF. The DNA for the CDR3 is TGTGCCAGCAGCCCCCCTCGCGGGGGCGGGGCCTCCGCTGAAGAGACCCAGTACTTC.

The V and J genes are TRBV25-1 and TRBJ1-2; 7 bases fit TRBD1. Germline V gives CDR1 MGHDK, CDR2 SYGVNS. This CDR3 contains 14 residues. V lost 6 bases to trimming and J lost 2 bases; unmatched junction nucleotides: 6. The chain's CDR3 is CASRDRRLNYGYTF. CDR3 coding DNA: TGTGCCAGCAGGGACAGGCGCTTAAACTATGGCTACACCTTC.

For this clone: Sequence at one end of the junction differs from germline and may be a read error. The CDR3 loop reads CASSFSNTGELFF. The CDR3 region has the DNA TGTGCTAGCAGCTTTTCGAACACCGGGGAGCTGTTTTTT. The chain carries TRBV7-7 and TRBJ2-2, with D hard to call. The CDR3 is 13 amino acids. Germline-derived CDR1 and CDR2 are SSHAT and FNYEAQ (reference sequence).

The chain employs TRBV6-1 and TRBJ2-7; 8 bases match TRBD2. This CDR3 comprises 15 residues. Germline V gene lookup returns CDR1 MNHNS and CDR2 SASEGT. V was pared by 2 bases and J by 5 bases, with 8 bases of the junction left unmatched. DNA for the CDR3: TGTGCCAGCAGTGAACTCGGGGGGGCCGTCCACGAGCAGTACTTC. Translated, it gives CASSELGGAVHEQYF.

The chain combines TRBV19 with TRBJ2-3; D might be TRBD2 (6 bases). Trimming removed 7 bases from V and 9 bases from J, with 11 bases in between. Germline V gene data show CDR1 as LNHDA and CDR2 as SQIVND (reference sequence). This CDR3 is built from 11 residues. This chain's CDR3 is CASMTGLTQYF. The CDR3 DNA follows: TGTGCCAGTATGACGGGACTCACGCAGTATTTT.

The DNA of the CDR3 is TGTGCCAGCAGGGGGGGGGTGATCAATCAGCCCCAGCATTTT. This gives the protein CASRGGVINQPQHF. V and J are TRBV27 and TRBJ1-5, with D tentatively TRBD1 (5 bases). The V and J ends lost 6 bases and 3 bases respectively, with 12 bases between them. This CDR3 has 14 residues. Germline V gene lookup returns CDR1 MNHEY and CDR2 SMNVEV (reference sequence).

The V gene is TRBV2, the J gene TRBJ1-5; D not certain. This CDR3 is 13 amino acids long. Trimming took 4 bases from V and 0 from J, leaving 4 bases between them. Germline CDR1 SNHLY, CDR2 FYNNEI. DNA of the CDR3: TGTGCCAGCAGTGCGGATAGCAATCAGCCCCAGCATTTT. This encodes CASSADSNQPQHF.

This clone showed up just once. The chain joins TRBV7-8 to TRBJ1-1; 7 bases fit TRBD1. The germline gives CDR1 SGHVS, CDR2 FQNEAQ. J was trimmed by 4 bases and V by 4 bases; bases with no gene match: 3. The CDR3 runs 13 residues. The CDR3 is CASSSGGSTEAFF. As DNA, the CDR3 is TGTGCCAGCAGCTCAGGGGGTAGCACTGAAGCTTTCTTT.

This chain links TRBV6-1 with TRBJ1-2; weak D call: TRBD1 (6 bases). Trimming left V 2 bases short and J 3 bases short, with 7 bases between. This CDR3 spans 13 amino acids. Looked up from germline, CDR1 is MNHNS and CDR2 is SASEGT. CDR3 coding DNA: TGTGCCAGCAGTGAAACAGGGTACTATGGCTACACCTTC. Translated, it gives CASSETGYYGYTF.

The chain has TRBV30 and TRBJ1-2, with TRBD1 matching over 7 bases. Unmatched junction bases numbered 14, after V lost 5 bases and J lost 5 bases. Germline CDR1 is GTSNPN and CDR2 is SVGIG (reference sequence). CDR3 length: 15 amino acids. The CDR3 spells CAWPHFETGRYGYTF. The CDR3 DNA is TGTGCCTGGCCCCATTTCGAGACAGGGCGGTATGGCTACACCTTC.

V is TRBV19 and J is TRBJ1-2; the match to TRBD1 covers 9 bases. The CDR3 spans 17 residues. V gave up 7 bases and J gave up 6 bases; unmatched junction bases: 18. Germline CDR1 LNHDA, CDR2 SQIVND (reference sequence). DNA for the CDR3: TGTGCCAGTACCATGTCCGGGACAGGGAATTTGTTGAATGGCTACACCTTC. Translated: CASTMSGTGNLLNGYTF.

The chain employs TRBV6-5 and TRBJ2-7, with 11 bases lining up with TRBD1. V shed 5 bases and J 7 bases; nucleotides not matched to a gene: 10. The germline V gene encodes CDR1 MNHEY and CDR2 SVGAGI. CDR3 size: 15 residues. The CDR3 nucleotides read TGTGCCAGCAGTATCGCCGGGACAGGGGGGGCAGAGCAGTACTTC. This codes for CASSIAGTGGAEQYF.

This rearrangement joins TRBV11-2 to TRBJ1-6, with 9 bases matching TRBD1. The CDR3 runs to 15 residues. CDR1 is SGHAT and CDR2 is FQNNGV in the germline V gene. V lost 1 base to trimming and J lost 8 bases; unmatched junction nucleotides: 3. The CDR3 spells CASSLAGQGHSPLHF. For the CDR3, the DNA is TGTGCCAGCAGCTTAGCTGGACAGGGGCATTCACCCCTCCACTTT.

The chain recombines TRBV29-1 with TRBJ2-3; D is undetermined. Germline V gene sequence: CDR1 SQVTM, CDR2 ANQGSEA. The ends were cut back, 0 bases at V and 5 bases at J, with 6 bases in the middle. There are 12 residues in the CDR3. CDR3 protein: CSVEERVDTQYF. CDR3 DNA sequence: TGCAGCGTTGAAGAAAGGGTAGATACGCAGTATTTT.

The chain uses TRBV25-1 and TRBJ1-2; 7 bases map to TRBD1. The CDR3 runs 13 residues. The junction had 10 bases not matched to a gene; V was cut back by 7 bases and J by 8 bases. Germline V gives CDR1 MGHDK, CDR2 SYGVNS. CDR3 region: CASTGDRERGYTF. CDR3 nucleotides: TGTGCCAGCACGGGAGACAGGGAACGGGGCTACACCTTC.

This CDR3 is CASSLVVDFEAFF. CDR3 DNA sequence: TGCGCCAGCAGCTTGGTAGTTGACTTTGAAGCTTTCTTT. The rearrangement joins TRBV5-1 to TRBJ1-1; D call uncertain. The V gene's germline CDR1 is SGHRS and CDR2 YFSETQ. This CDR3 region has 13 residues. The germline V and J ends were trimmed by 0 bases and 7 bases, with 10 bases remaining between them.

The genes are TRBV5-6 and TRBJ1-5; possible D gene TRBD1, 5 bases. Trimming removed 4 bases at V and 5 bases at J, with 10 bases between. Germline V lookup: CDR1 SGHDT, CDR2 YYEEEE. CDR3 length: 13 amino acids. The CDR3 nucleotides are TGTGCCAGCAGCCCCCAGGGCTATCAGCCCCAGCATTTT. This translates into CASSPQGYQPQHF.

In its sample, this clone was seen once. V gene TRBV7-2 combines with J gene TRBJ2-7, with D maybe TRBD2 (5 bases). V was clipped by 1 base and J by 2 bases, with 12 bases between them. Germline V gene data show CDR1 as SGHTA and CDR2 as FQGNSA. The CDR3 runs 15 residues. CDR3 sequence (DNA): TGTGCCAGCAGCTTAGGTACTAGGTCCACCTACGAGCAGTACTTC. This codes for CASSLGTRSTYEQYF.

This clone was recorded once. V usage is TRBV29-1 and J usage is TRBJ2-3; D is unresolved. CDR1 is SQVTM and CDR2 is ANQGSEA in the germline V gene. CDR3 length equals 13 residues. The V and J ends lost 0 bases and 4 bases respectively, with 8 bases between them. The CDR3 bases are TGCAGCGTTGAAGATGAGGCGGCAGATACGCAGTATTTT. As protein: CSVEDEAADTQYF.

V is TRBV20-1 and J is TRBJ2-1, with D perhaps matching TRBD2 (5 bases). Trimming removed 6 bases from V and 5 bases from J, with 8 bases in between. The germline V gene has CDR1 DFQATT and CDR2 SNEGSKA (reference sequence). CDR3 size: 11 residues. CDR3 DNA: TGCAGTGCACGGGGTCACAATGAGCAGTTCTTC. Protein sequence: CSARGHNEQFF.